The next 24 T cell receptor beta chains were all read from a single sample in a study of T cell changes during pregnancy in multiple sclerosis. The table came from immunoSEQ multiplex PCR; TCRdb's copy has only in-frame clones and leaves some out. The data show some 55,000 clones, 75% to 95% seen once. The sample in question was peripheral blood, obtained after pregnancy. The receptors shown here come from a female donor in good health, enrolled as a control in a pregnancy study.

CDR3 protein: CASSVTDWGNTGELFF. DNA of the CDR3: TGTGCCAGCAGCGTAACGGACTGGGGGAACACCGGGGAGCTGTTTTTT. The rearrangement uses TRBV9 and TRBJ2-2; possibly TRBD2 for D (5 bases). With 1 base removed from V and 1 base from J, the gap between germline ends came to 11 bases. The germline gives CDR1 SGDLS, CDR2 YYNGEE. The CDR3 covers 16 residues.

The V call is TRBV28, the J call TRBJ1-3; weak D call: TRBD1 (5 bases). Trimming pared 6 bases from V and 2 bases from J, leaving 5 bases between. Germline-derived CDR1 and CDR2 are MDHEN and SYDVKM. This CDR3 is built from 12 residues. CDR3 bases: TGTGCCAGCAGGGACACTGGAAACACCATATATTTT. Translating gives CASRDTGNTIYF.

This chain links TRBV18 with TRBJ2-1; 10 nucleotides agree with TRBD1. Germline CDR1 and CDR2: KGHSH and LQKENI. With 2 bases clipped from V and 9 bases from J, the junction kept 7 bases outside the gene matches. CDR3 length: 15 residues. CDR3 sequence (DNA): TGTGCCAGCTCACCAAATAGACAGGGGGCGGGTGAGCAGTTCTTC. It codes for CASSPNRQGAGEQFF.

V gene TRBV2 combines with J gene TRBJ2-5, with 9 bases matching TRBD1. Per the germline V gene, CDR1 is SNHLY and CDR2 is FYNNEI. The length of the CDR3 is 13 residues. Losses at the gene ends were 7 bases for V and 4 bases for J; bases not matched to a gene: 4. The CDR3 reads CASKQGAGETQYF. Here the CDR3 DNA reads TGTGCCAGCAAACAGGGGGCGGGAGAGACCCAGTACTTC.

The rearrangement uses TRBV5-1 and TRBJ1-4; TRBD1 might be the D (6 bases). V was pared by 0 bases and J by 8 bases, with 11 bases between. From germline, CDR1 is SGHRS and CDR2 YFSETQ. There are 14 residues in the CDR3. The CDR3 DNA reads TGCGCCAGCAGCTTGGACAGGGTTGGAGAAAAACTGTTTTTT. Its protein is CASSLDRVGEKLFF.

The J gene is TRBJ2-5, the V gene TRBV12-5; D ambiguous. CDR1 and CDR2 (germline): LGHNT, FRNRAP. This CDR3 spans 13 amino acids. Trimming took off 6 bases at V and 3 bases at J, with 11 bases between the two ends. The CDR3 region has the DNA TGTGCTAGTGGCCGCGACAACGAAGAGACCCAGTACTTC. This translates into CASGRDNEETQYF.

The CDR3 region is CASSPPGQKNSPLHF. CDR3 DNA: TGTGCCAGCAGCCCGCCGGGACAAAAAAATTCACCCCTCCACTTT. The chain links TRBV7-2 to TRBJ1-6, with a weak D call TRBD1 (6 bases). The CDR3 contains 15 residues. Trimming took off 5 bases at V and 7 bases at J, with 15 bases between the two ends. Germline V gene lookup returns CDR1 SGHTA and CDR2 FQGNSA.

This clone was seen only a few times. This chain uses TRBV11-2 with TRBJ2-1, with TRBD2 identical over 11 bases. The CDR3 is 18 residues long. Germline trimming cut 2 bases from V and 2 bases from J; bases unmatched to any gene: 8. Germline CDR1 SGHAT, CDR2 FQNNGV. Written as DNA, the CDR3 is TGTGCCAGCAGCTTACGGGCTAGCGGGGGGCCGCCCTACAATGAGCAGTTCTTC. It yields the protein CASSLRASGGPPYNEQFF.

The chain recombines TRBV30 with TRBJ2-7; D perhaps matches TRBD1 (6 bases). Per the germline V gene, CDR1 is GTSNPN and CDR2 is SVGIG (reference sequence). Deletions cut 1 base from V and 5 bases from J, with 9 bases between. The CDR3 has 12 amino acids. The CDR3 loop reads CAWSATGNEQYF. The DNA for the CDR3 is TGTGCCTGGAGTGCAACAGGGAACGAGCAGTACTTC.

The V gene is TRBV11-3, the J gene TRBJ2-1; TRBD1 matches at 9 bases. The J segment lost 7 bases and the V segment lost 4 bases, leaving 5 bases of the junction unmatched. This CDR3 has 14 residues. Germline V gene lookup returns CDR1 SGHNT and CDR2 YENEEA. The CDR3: CASSSRDRANEQFF. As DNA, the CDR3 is TGTGCCAGCAGCTCCCGGGACAGGGCAAATGAGCAGTTCTTC.

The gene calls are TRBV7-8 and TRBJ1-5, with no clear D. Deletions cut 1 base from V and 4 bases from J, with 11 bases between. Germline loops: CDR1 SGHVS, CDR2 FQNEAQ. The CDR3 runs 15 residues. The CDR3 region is CASSLGTPQNQPQHF. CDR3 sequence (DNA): TGTGCCAGCAGCTTAGGCACGCCCCAGAATCAGCCCCAGCATTTT.

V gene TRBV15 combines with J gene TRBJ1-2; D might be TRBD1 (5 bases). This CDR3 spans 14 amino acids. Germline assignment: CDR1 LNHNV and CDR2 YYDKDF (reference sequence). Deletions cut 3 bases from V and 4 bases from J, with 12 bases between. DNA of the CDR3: TGTGCCACCAGCAGTCGGCAGGGTCCCTATGGCTACACCTTC. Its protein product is CATSSRQGPYGYTF.

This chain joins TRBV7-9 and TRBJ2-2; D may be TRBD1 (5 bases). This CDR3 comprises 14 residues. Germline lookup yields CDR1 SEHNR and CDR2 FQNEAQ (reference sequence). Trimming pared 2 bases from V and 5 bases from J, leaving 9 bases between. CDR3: CASSLSQGTGELFF. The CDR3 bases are TGTGCCAGCAGCTTATCCCAGGGTACCGGGGAGCTGTTTTTT. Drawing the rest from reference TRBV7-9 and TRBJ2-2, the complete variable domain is DTGVSQNPRHKITKRGQNVTFRCDPISEHNRLYWYRQTLGQGPEFLTYFQNEAQLEKSRLLSDRFSAERPKGSFSTLEIQRTEQGDSAMYLCASSLSQGTGELFFGEGSRLTVL.

For the CDR3, the DNA is TGCAGCGTTGACACGGGAAGGGGGGGAAAAGCTTTCTTT. This gives the protein CSVDTGRGGKAFF. V usage is TRBV29-1 and J usage is TRBJ1-1; D is possibly TRBD1 (6 bases). Germline CDR1 reads SQVTM; CDR2 reads ANQGSEA. This CDR3 spans 13 amino acids. V shed 3 bases and J shed 9 bases, with 17 bases lying between them.

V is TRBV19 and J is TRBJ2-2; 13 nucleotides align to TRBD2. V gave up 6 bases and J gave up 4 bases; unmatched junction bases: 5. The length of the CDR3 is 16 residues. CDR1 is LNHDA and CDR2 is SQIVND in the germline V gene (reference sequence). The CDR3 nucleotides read TGTGCCAGTAGGACTAGCGGGGGGCGTAGCACCGGGGAGCTGTTTTTT. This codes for CASRTSGGRSTGELFF.

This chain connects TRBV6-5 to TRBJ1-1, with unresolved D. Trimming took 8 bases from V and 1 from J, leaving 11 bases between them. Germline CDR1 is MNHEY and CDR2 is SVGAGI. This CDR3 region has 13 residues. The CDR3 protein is CASEFSPNTEAFF. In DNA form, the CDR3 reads TGTGCCAGCGAGTTTTCTCCGAACACTGAAGCTTTCTTT.

CDR3 protein: CASSLLGGTVYEQYF. The CDR3 DNA is TGTGCCAGCAGTTTACTAGGTGGGACAGTCTACGAGCAGTACTTC. The gene calls are TRBV27 and TRBJ2-7; 7 nucleotides align to TRBD1. CDR1 is MNHEY and CDR2 is SMNVEV in the germline V gene (reference sequence). V dropped 2 bases and J dropped 3; count of bases not matched to a gene: 7. The CDR3 length is 15 residues.

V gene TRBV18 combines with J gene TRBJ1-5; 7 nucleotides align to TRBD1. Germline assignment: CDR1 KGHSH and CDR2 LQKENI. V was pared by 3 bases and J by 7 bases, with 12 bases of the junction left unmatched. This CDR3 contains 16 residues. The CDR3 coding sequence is TGTGCCAGCTCACCCGCTGGGGCAGGGGGTTGGCAGCCCCAGCATTTT. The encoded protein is CASSPAGAGGWQPQHF.

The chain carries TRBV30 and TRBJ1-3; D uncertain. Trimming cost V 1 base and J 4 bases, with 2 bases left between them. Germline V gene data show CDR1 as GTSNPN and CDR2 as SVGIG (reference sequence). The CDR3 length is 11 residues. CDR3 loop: CAWSAGNTIYF. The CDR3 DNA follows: TGTGCCTGGAGTGCGGGAAACACCATATATTTT.

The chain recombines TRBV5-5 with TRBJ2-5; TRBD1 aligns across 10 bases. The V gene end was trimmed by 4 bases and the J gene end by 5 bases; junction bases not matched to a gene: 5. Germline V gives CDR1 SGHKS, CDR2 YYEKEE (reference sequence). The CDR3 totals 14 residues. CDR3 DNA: TGTGCCAGCAGCGGGACAGGGGCAACGGAGACCCAGTACTTC. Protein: CASSGTGATETQYF. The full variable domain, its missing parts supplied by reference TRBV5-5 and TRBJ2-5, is DAGVTQSPTHLIKTRGQQVTLRCSPISGHKSVSWYQQVLGQGPQFIFQYYEKEERGRGNFPDRFSARQFPNYSSELNVNALLLGDSALYLCASSGTGATETQYFGPGTRLLVL.

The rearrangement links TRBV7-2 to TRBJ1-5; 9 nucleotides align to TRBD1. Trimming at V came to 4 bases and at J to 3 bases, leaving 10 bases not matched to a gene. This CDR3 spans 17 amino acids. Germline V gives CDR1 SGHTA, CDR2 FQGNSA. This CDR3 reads CASSSPGQGAPNQPQHF. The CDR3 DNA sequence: TGTGCCAGCAGCTCACCGGGACAGGGAGCCCCCAATCAGCCCCAGCATTTT.

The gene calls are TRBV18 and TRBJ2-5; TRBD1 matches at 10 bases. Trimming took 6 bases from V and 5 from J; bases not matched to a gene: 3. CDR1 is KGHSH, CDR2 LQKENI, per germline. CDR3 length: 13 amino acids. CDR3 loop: CASSRGQGETQYF. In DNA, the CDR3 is TGTGCCAGCTCCCGGGGACAGGGGGAGACCCAGTACTTC.

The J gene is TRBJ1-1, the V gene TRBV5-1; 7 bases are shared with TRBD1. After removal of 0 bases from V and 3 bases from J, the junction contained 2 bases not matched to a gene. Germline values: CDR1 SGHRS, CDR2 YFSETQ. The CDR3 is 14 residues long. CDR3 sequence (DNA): TGCGCCAGCAGCTTGGCCACAGGGGACACTGAAGCTTTCTTT. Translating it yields CASSLATGDTEAFF.

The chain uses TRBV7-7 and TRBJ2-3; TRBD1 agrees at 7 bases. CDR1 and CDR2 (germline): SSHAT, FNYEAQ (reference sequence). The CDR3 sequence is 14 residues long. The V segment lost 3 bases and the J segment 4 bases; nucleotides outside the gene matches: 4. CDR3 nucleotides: TGTGCCAGCAGCTTGACAGGGTTCCCAGATACGCAGTATTTT. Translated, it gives CASSLTGFPDTQYF.